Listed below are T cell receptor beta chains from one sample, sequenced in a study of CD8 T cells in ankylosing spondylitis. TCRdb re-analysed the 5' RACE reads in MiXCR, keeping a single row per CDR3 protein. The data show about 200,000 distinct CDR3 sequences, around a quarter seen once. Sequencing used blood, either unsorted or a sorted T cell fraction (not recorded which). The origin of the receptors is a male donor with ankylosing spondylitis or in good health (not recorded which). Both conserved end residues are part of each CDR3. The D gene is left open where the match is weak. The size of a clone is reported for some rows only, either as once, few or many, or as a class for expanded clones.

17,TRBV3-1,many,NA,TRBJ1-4,CASSPVSGGSTNEKLFF,TGTGCCAGCAGCCCAGTCTCGGGGGGTTCGACTAATGAAAAACTGTTTTTT
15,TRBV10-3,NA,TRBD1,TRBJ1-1,CAISESVQGLTEAFF,TGTGCCATCAGTGAGTCAGTACAGGGGCTTACTGAAGCTTTCTTT
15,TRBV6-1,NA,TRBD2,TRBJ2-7,CASSLRLADLGEQYF,TGTGCCAGCAGCCTGCGACTAGCGGACCTAGGCGAGCAGTACTTC
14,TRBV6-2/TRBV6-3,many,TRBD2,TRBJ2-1,CAGKRTSGPGEQFF,TGTGCCGGAAAAAGGACTAGCGGGCCGGGGGAGCAGTTCTTC
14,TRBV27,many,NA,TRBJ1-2,CASSLKGDNYGYTF,TGTGCCAGCAGTTTAAAAGGCGATAACTATGGCTACACCTTC
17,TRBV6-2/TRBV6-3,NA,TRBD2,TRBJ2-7,CASSYAYRSGLVYEQYF,TGTGCCAGCAGTTACGCCTATCGATCGGGACTAGTCTACGAGCAGTACTTC
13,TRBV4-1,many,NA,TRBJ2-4,CASSQDQGLAWYF,TGCGCCAGCAGCCAAGATCAGGGGCTAGCATGGTACTTC
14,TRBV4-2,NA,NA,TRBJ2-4,CASSRGTGLNIQYF,TGTGCCAGCAGCCGCGGAACAGGGTTGAACATTCAGTACTTC
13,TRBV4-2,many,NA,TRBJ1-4,CASSRNRDEKLFF,TGTGCCAGCAGCCGGAACAGGGATGAAAAACTGTTTTTT
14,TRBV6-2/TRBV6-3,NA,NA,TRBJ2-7,CASSRAGIGYEQYF,TGTGCCAGCAGCCGCGCAGGAATTGGCTACGAGCAGTACTTC
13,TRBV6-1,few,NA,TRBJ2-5,CATKDRNQETQYF,TGTGCCACGAAGGATAGAAACCAAGAGACCCAGTACTTC
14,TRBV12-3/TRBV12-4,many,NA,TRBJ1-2,CATRTAWGGYGYTF,TGTGCCACCCGAACAGCTTGGGGGGGCTATGGCTACACCTTC
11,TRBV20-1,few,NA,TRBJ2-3,CSANVLHTQYF,TGCAGTGCTAACGTTTTACATACGCAGTATTTT
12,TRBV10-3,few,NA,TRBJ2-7,CAISPGLYEQYF,TGTGCCATCAGCCCCGGATTATACGAGCAGTACTTC
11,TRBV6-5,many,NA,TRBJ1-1,CASSYAAEAFF,TGTGCCAGCAGTTACGCCGCTGAAGCTTTCTTT
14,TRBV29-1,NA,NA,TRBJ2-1,CSHLEGSSYNEQFF,TGCAGCCACCTCGAGGGTAGCTCCTACAATGAGCAGTTCTTC
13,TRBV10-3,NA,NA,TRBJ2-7,CAIGREAGYEQYF,TGTGCCATCGGGCGTGAGGCCGGCTACGAGCAGTACTTC
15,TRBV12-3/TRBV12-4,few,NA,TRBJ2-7,CASSALGGGSYEQYF,TGTGCCAGCAGCGCCCTAGGGGGGGGCTCCTACGAGCAGTACTTC
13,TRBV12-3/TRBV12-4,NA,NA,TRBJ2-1,CASQKRLGNEQFF,TGTGCCAGCCAAAAGAGATTAGGCAATGAGCAGTTCTTC
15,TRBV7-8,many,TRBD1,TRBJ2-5,CASSFTLDRAETQYF,TGTGCCAGCAGCTTCACCCTCGACAGGGCTGAGACCCAGTACTTC
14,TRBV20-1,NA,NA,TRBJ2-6,CSASRFSGANVLTF,TGCAGTGCTAGCCGGTTTTCTGGGGCCAACGTCCTGACTTTC
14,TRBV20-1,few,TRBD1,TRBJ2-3,CSASGQDRGDTQYF,TGCAGTGCTAGCGGACAGGACCGGGGAGATACGCAGTATTTT
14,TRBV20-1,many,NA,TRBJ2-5,CSARNPGAVETQYF,TGCAGTGCTAGAAATCCAGGGGCGGTGGAGACCCAGTACTTC
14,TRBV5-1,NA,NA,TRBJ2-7,CASSSRDGAYEQYF,TGCGCCAGCAGCTCCCGGGACGGAGCCTACGAGCAGTACTTC
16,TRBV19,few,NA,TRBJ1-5,CASSIAGRNSNQPQHF,TGTGCCAGTAGTATAGCAGGACGGAATAGCAATCAGCCCCAGCATTTT
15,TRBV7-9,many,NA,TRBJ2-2,CASSLAAGNTGELFF,TGTGCCAGCAGCTTAGCGGCGGGAAACACCGGGGAGCTGTTTTTT
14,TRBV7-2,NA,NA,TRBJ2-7,CASSRRDKNYEQYF,TGTGCCAGCAGTCGCCGGGACAAGAACTACGAGCAGTACTTC
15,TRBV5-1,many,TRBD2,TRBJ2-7,CASSYGTSGPYEQYF,TGCGCCAGCAGCTACGGGACTAGCGGCCCCTACGAGCAGTACTTC
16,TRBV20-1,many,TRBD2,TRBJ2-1,CSARAGLAGNYNEQFF,TGCAGTGCTAGAGCTGGACTAGCGGGGAACTACAATGAGCAGTTCTTC
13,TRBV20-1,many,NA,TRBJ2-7,CSARARPTGEQYF,TGCAGTGCTAGAGCAAGGCCCACGGGGGAGCAGTACTTC
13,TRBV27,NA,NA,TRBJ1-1,CASSPSRGAEAFF,TGTGCCAGCAGTCCCTCTAGAGGAGCTGAAGCTTTCTTT
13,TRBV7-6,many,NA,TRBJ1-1,CASSLGQAYEAFF,TGTGCCAGCAGCTTAGGACAAGCTTATGAAGCTTTCTTT